A single sample is the source of the 11 T cell receptor beta chains below, sequenced in a study of identical twins' blood T cells. Using its own MiXCR run on the 5' RACE reads, TCRdb lists one record per CDR3 protein. The data contain about 370,000 distinct CDR3 sequences, approximately 30% of them singletons. The sequenced material came from PBMCs. The source of these receptors is a woman aged 18 to 49 in good health.

In this sample, this clonotype turned up many times. CDR3 in DNA: TGCAGCTCCGGACAGGGAATTATGAACACTGAAGCTTTCTTT. Translating it yields CSSGQGIMNTEAFF. V and J are TRBV29-1 and TRBJ1-1; 8 bases are a match to TRBD1. The CDR3 sequence is 14 residues long. V trimming: 8 bases; J trimming: 0 bases; junction bases outside the gene matches: 8. Germline CDR1 is SQVTM and CDR2 is ANQGSEA. Complete variable domain (other parts from reference TRBV29-1 and TRBJ1-1): SAVISQKPSRDICQRGTSLTIQCQVDSQVTMMFWYRQQPGQSLTLIATANQGSEATYESGFVIDKFPISRPNLTFSTLTVSNMSPEDSSIYLCSSGQGIMNTEAFFGQGTRLTVV.

This chain joins TRBV12-3 or TRBV12-4 and TRBJ1-2; 7 nucleotides line up with TRBD1. The length of the CDR3 is 14 residues. The trim removed 7 bases at V and 10 bases at J, leaving 15 bases unmatched. This chain's CDR3 is CASIPATGVLAYTF. CDR3 DNA sequence: TGTGCCAGCATTCCTGCAACAGGGGTCCTTGCCTACACCTTC.

The genes are TRBV19 and TRBJ2-4, with D unclear. Trimming cost V 5 bases and J 3 bases, with 11 bases left between them. Germline loops: CDR1 LNHDA, CDR2 SQIVND (reference sequence). This CDR3 comprises 14 residues. The CDR3 loop reads CASSPDLGKNIQYF. The CDR3 DNA reads as TGTGCCAGTAGTCCGGACCTAGGCAAAAACATTCAGTACTTC.

CDR3 region: CASSNDRGSRTEAFF. The CDR3 nucleotides read TGTGCCAGCAGTAACGACAGGGGAAGTAGGACTGAAGCTTTCTTT. The chain has TRBV6-1 and TRBJ1-1; TRBD1 agrees at 8 bases. Germline-derived CDR1 and CDR2 are MNHNS and SASEGT. This CDR3 contains 15 residues. The V gene end was trimmed by 5 bases and the J gene end by 5 bases; junction bases not matched to a gene: 10.

The V gene is TRBV20-1, the J gene TRBJ1-3, with a possible D match to TRBD1 (5 bases). V was cut by 3 bases and J by 3 bases, with 15 bases left in between. The germline V gene encodes CDR1 DFQATT and CDR2 SNEGSKA (reference sequence). The CDR3 spans 15 residues. The chain's CDR3 is CSARGRDSFGNTIYF. CDR3 nucleotide sequence: TGCAGTGCTAGGGGTCGGGACTCATTTGGAAACACCATATATTTT.

Concerning this clonotype itself: A junction boundary mismatches the germline segment, possibly from a read error. The chain combines TRBV20-1 with TRBJ1-2; D unclear. Germline V CDR1 and CDR2: DFQATT, SNEGSKA (reference sequence). CDR3 length: 14 amino acids. Here the CDR3 reads CSARVPRTNYCYTF. DNA for the CDR3: TGCAGTGCTAGAGTCCCCCGGACGAACTATTGCTACACCTTC.

V is TRBV10-3 and J is TRBJ2-5; D unresolved. There are 13 residues in the CDR3. Germline lookup yields CDR1 ENHRY and CDR2 SYGVKD. V lost 2 bases to trimming and J lost 5 bases, with 9 bases between them. The DNA of the CDR3 is TGTGCCATCAGTGAGAGGCCCGGGGAGACCCAGTACTTC. This sequence encodes CAISERPGETQYF.

This clonotype turned up a few times. The chain combines TRBV29-1 with TRBJ1-2; TRBD1 matches 8 bases. V lost 8 bases and J lost 5; bases outside the gene matches: 10. The CDR3 sequence is 13 residues long. Germline V CDR1 and CDR2: SQVTM, ANQGSEA. DNA for the CDR3: TGCAGCTCCCAAGGCGACAGGGGTTATGGCTACACCTTC. Translated, it gives CSSQGDRGYGYTF.

The chain couples TRBV20-1 to TRBJ2-2, with TRBD1 matching 8 bases. Germline V lookup: CDR1 DFQATT, CDR2 SNEGSKA (reference sequence). CDR3 size: 16 residues. Trimming removed 6 bases from V and 0 bases from J; junction bases left unmatched: 9. The CDR3 here is CSAMPGGPTNTGELFF. The CDR3 DNA reads TGCAGTGCCATGCCAGGGGGCCCCACGAACACCGGGGAGCTGTTTTTT.

This clonotype was found a few times. This sequence joins TRBV6-2 or TRBV6-3 and TRBJ2-2; the match to TRBD1 covers 7 bases. The CDR3 is made up of 15 amino acids. V was clipped by 6 bases and J by 0 bases; unmatched bases: 4. Germline V gives CDR1 MNHEY, CDR2 SVGEGT. The CDR3 DNA sequence: TGTGCCAGCAGACGTGACAGGGCGAACACCGGGGAGCTGTTTTTT. It encodes CASRRDRANTGELFF.

This clonotype was detected only a few times. The chain uses TRBV2 and TRBJ1-2; 7 bases are a match to TRBD1. There are 14 residues in the CDR3. V dropped 4 bases and J dropped 4; count of bases not matched to a gene: 6. Per germline, CDR1 SNHLY and CDR2 FYNNEI. The CDR3 nucleotides are TGTGCCAGCAGTGCGGACAGGCCCCTCTATGGCTACACCTTC. Translation: CASSADRPLYGYTF. Looking up the rest from reference TRBV2 and TRBJ1-2 gives the full variable domain: EPEVTQTPSHQVTQMGQEVILRCVPISNHLYFYWYRQILGQKVEFLVSFYNNEISEKSEIFDDQFSVERPDGSNFTLKIRSTKLEDSAMYFCASSADRPLYGYTFGSGTRLTVV.